The present entry profiles one TCR beta chain with its context. This sample was taken from a study of radiotherapy plus CTLA-4 blockade in lung cancer. Across the study: Objective responses arose in 15% to 20% of patients, and 31% experienced disease control.

The V gene end was trimmed by 0 bases and the J gene end by 2 bases; junction bases not matched to a gene: 7. The CDR3 sequence is 17 residues long. CDR1 and CDR2 from the germline V gene are SGHDT and YYEEEE. With ipilimumab providing CTLA-4 blockade, focal radiation was administered to patients who had chemo-refractory metastatic non-small-cell lung cancer. TCRdb keeps only in-frame clones here, not all; method: immunoSEQ multiplex PCR. This sample has 75,000 to 95,000 clones; around 72% occur once, and the top ten carry roughly an eighth. The receptor was isolated from a human donor with non-small cell lung cancer that progressed on radiotherapy plus ipilimumab. This specimen was peripheral blood, taken from a patient treated with radiotherapy plus ipilimumab. V usage is TRBV5-6 and J usage is TRBJ1-2; the match to TRBD1 covers 10 bases. CDR3 in DNA: TGTGCCAGCAGCTTGGGGGACAGGGGCATCAAAAACTATGGCTACACCTTC. Its protein product is CASSLGDRGIKNYGYTF.